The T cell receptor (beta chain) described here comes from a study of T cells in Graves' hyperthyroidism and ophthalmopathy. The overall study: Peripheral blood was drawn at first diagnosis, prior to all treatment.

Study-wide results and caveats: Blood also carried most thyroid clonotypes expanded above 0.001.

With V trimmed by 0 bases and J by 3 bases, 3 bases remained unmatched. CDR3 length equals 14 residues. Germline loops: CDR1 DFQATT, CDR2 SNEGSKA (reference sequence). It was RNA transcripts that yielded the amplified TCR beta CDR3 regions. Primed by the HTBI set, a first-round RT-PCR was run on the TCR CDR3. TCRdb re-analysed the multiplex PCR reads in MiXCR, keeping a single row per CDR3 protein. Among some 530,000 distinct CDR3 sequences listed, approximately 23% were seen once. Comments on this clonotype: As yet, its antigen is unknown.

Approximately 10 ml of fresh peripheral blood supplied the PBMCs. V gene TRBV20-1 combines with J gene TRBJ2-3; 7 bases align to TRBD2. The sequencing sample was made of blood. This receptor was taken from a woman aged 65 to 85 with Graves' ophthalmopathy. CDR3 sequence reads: CSARDLAETDTQYF. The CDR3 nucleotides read TGCAGTGCTAGAGATCTAGCGGAGACAGATACGCAGTATTTT.